This T cell receptor beta chain was identified during a study of blood T cell repertoires in COVID-19. This clone was picked up a small number of times. The CDR3 spans 15 residues. TCRdb's copy holds only in-frame clones and misses some; the assay was immunoSEQ multiplex PCR. The sample lists approximately 210,000 clones, approximately 84% occurring once. This receptor was identified in a woman aged 80 or over with COVID-19, enrolled during active disease. The V call is TRBV21-1, the J call TRBJ2-1; no DNA check was done on the table's D call, TRBD2. TRBV21-1 is designated a pseudogene. Sequenced sample: peripheral blood. The DNA of the CDR3 is TGTGCCAGCAGCAAAGTCGGGAGCTCCTACAATGAGCAGTTCTTC. It is translated as CASSKVGSSYNEQFF.